The source of this T cell receptor (beta chain) is a study of glioma-infiltrating T cells after dendritic cell vaccination. In germline, CDR1 is LNHDA, CDR2 SQIVND (reference sequence). The CDR3 extends over 15 amino acids. J was trimmed by 2 bases and V by 3 bases; bases with no gene match: 2. Clones were read by immunoSEQ multiplex PCR, and TCRdb kept only the in-frame ones, dropping some. Of roughly 90,000 clones listed, just over 85% are singletons. This sequence joins TRBV19 and TRBJ2-7; 12 nucleotides line up with TRBD2. The material sequenced was blood, taken before dendritic cell vaccination. The receptor was isolated from a human donor with glioblastoma. The CDR3 here is CASSIGLAGPYEQYF. The DNA of the CDR3 is TGTGCCAGTAGTATCGGACTAGCGGGGCCCTACGAGCAGTACTTC.